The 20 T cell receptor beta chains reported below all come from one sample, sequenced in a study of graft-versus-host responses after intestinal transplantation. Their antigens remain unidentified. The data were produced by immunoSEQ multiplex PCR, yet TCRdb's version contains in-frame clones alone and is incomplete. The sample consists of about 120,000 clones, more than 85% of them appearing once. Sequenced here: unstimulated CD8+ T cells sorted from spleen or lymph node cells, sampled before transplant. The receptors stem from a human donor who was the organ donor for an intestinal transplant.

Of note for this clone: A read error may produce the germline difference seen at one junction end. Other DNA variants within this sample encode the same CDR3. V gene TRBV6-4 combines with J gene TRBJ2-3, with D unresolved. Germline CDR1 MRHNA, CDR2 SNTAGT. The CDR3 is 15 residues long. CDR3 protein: CASARPVTSTDTQYF. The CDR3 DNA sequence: TGCGCCAGTGCCCGCCCGGTGACTAGCACAGATACGCAGTATTTT.

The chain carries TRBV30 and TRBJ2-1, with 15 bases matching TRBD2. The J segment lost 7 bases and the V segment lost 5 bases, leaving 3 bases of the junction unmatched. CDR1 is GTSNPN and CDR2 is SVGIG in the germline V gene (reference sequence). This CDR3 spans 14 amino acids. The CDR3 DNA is TGTGCCTGGGACGGACTAGCGGGAGGGAATGAGCAGTTCTTC. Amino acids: CAWDGLAGGNEQFF.

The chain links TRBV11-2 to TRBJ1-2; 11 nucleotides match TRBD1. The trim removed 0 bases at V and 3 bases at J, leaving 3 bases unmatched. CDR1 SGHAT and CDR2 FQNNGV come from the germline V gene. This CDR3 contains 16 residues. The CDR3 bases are TGTGCCAGCAGCTTAGATAGGACAGGGGGCGACTATGGCTACACCTTC. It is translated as CASSLDRTGGDYGYTF.

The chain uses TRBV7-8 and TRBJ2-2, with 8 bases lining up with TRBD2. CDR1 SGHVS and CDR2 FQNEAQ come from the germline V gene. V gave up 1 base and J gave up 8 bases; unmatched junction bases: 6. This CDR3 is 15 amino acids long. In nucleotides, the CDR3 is TGTGCCAGCAGCTTAGGTAGCGGGATATCGGGGGAGCTGTTTTTT. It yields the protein CASSLGSGISGELFF.

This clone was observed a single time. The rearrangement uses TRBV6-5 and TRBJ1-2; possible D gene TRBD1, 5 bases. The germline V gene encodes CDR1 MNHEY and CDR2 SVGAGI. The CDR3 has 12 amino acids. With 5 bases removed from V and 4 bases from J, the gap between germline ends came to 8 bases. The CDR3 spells CASSPGGYGYTF. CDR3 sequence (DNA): TGTGCCAGCAGTCCGGGGGGCTATGGCTACACCTTC.

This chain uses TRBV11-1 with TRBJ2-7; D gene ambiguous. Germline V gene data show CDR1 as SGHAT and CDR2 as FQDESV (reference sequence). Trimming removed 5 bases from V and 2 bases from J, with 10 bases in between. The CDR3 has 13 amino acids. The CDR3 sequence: CASSLTIPYEQYF. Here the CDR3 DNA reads TGTGCCAGCAGCCTAACTATTCCCTACGAGCAGTACTTC.

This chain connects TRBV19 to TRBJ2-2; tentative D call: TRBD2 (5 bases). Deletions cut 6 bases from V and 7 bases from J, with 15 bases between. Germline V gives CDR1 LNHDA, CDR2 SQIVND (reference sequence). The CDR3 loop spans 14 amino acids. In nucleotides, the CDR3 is TGTGCCAGTAGAGTGACTAAACACGACGGGGAGCTGTTTTTT. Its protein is CASRVTKHDGELFF.

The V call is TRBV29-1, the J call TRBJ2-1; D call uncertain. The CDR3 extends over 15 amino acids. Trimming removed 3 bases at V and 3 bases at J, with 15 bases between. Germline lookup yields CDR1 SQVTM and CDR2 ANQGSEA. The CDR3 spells CSVDSIGPNYNEQFF. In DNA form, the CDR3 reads TGCAGCGTTGACTCTATTGGGCCGAACTACAATGAGCAGTTCTTC.

In DNA, the CDR3 is TGCAGCGTTGTAACTTCGTGGTCCTACGAGCAGTACTTC. It translates to CSVVTSWSYEQYF. This sequence joins TRBV29-1 and TRBJ2-7; D gene uncertain. CDR1 is SQVTM and CDR2 is ANQGSEA in the germline V gene. This CDR3 is 13 amino acids long. V lost 4 bases, J lost 1 base, and 11 bases lay in between.

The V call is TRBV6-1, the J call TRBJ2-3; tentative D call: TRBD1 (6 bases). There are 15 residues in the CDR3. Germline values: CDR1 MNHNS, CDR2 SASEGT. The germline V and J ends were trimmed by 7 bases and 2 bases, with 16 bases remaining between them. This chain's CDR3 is CASTTTAGATDTQYF. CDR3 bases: TGTGCCAGCACTACGACGGCAGGGGCCACAGATACGCAGTATTTT.

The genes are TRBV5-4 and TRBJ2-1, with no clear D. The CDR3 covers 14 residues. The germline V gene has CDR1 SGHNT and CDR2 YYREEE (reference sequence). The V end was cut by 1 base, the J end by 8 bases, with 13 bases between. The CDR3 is CASSLFLLNDEQFF. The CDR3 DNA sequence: TGTGCCAGCAGCTTGTTTCTCCTTAACGATGAGCAGTTCTTC. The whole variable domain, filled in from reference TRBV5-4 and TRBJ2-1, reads ETGVTQSPTHLIKTRGQQVTLRCSSQSGHNTVSWYQQALGQGPQFIFQYYREEENGRGNFPPRFSGLQFPNYSSELNVNALELDDSALYLCASSLFLLNDEQFFGPGTRLTVL.

The CDR3 bases are TGTGCCAGCAGCGCTGGGTACGGGACGGCCGAGCAGTACTTC. Its translation is CASSAGYGTAEQYF. The chain joins TRBV9 to TRBJ2-7; D may be TRBD1 or TRBD2 (5 bases each). V dropped 3 bases and J dropped 6 bases, with 16 bases sitting between them. The CDR3 has 14 amino acids. The germline CDR1 and CDR2 sequences are SGDLS and YYNGEE.

Here the CDR3 reads CASSPRENTEAFF. The CDR3 DNA follows: TGCGCCAGCAGCCCTAGGGAGAACACTGAAGCTTTCTTT. The chain is built from TRBV4-1 and TRBJ1-1; D unresolved. Germline V CDR1 and CDR2: MGHRA, YSYEKL. Trimming took 4 bases from V and 1 from J, leaving 7 bases between them. The CDR3 sequence is 13 residues long.

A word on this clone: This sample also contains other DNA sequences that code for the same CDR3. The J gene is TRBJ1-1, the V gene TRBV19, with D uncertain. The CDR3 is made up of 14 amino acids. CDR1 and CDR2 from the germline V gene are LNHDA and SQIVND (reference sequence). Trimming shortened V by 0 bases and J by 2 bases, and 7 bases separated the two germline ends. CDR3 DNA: TGTGCCAGTAGTATAGACAGCCTTAACACTGAAGCTTTCTTT. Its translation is CASSIDSLNTEAFF. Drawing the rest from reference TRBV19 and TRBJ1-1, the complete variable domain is DGGITQSPKYLFRKEGQNVTLSCEQNLNHDAMYWYRQDPGQGLRLIYYSQIVNDFQKGDIAEGYSVSREKKESFPLTVTSAQKNPTAFYLCASSIDSLNTEAFFGQGTRLTVV.

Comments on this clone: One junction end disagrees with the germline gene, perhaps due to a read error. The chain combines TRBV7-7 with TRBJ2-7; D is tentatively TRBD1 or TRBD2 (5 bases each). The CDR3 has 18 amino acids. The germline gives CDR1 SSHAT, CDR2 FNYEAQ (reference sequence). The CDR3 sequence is CASSLALRVQEDSYEQYF. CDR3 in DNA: TGTGCTAGCAGCTTAGCACTGAGGGTACAGGAAGACTCCTACGAGCAGTACTTC.

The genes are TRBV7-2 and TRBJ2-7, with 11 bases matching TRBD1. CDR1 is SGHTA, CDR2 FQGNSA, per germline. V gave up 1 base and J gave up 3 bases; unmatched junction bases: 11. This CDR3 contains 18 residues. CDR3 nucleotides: TGTGCCAGCAGCTTAGAAAACGTCGGGACAGGGGGGTACTACGAGCAGTACTTC. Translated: CASSLENVGTGGYYEQYF. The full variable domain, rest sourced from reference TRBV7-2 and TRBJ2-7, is GAGVSQSPSNKVTEKGKDVELRCDPISGHTALYWYRQSLGQGLEFLIYFQGNSAPDKSGLPSDRFSAERTGGSVSTLTIQRTQQEDSAVYLCASSLENVGTGGYYEQYFGPGTRLTVT.

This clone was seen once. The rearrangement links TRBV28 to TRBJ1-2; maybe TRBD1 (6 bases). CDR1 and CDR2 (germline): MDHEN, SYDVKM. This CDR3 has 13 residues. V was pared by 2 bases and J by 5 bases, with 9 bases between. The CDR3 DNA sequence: TGTGCCAGCAGTTTAGGGGGCTGGTATGGCTACACCTTC. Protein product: CASSLGGWYGYTF.

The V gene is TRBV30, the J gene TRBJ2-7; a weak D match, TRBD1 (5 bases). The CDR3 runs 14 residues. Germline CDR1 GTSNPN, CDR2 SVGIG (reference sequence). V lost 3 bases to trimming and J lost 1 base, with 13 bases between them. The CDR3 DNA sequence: TGTGCCTGGAGGGACACAGGAGTATCCTACGAGCAGTACTTC. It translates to CAWRDTGVSYEQYF.

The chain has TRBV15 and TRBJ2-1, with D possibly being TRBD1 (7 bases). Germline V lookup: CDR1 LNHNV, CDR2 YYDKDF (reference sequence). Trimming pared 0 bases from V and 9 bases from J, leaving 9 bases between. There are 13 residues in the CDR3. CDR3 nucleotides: TGTGCCACCAGCAGAGATCAGGGGGGTGAGCAGTTCTTC. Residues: CATSRDQGGEQFF.

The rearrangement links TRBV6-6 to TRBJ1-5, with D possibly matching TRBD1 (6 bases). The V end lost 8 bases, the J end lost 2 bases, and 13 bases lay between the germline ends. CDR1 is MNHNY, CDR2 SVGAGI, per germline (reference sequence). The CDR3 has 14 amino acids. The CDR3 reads CASSGGGGNQPQHF. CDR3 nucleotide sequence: TGTGCCAGCTCCGGGGGCGGGGGCAATCAGCCCCAGCATTTT.